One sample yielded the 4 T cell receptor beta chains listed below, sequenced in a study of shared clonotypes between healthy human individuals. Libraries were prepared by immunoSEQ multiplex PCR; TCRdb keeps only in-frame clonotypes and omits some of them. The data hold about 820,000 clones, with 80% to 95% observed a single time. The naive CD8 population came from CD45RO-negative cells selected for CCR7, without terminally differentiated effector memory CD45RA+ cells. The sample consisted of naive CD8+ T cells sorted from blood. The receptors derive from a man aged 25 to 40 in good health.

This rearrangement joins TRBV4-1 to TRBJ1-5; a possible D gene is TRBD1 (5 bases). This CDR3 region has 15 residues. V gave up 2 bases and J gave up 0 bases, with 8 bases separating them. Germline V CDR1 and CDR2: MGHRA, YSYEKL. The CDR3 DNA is TGCGCCAGCAGCCAATGGGACGGTAGCAATCAGCCCCAGCATTTT. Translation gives CASSQWDGSNQPQHF.

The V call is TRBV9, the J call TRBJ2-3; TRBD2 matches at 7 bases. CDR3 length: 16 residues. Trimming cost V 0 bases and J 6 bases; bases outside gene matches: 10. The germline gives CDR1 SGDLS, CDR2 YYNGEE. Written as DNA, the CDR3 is TGTGCCAGCAGCGTAGACGGCGGGAGAAGTTCCGATACGCAGTATTTT. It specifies CASSVDGGRSSDTQYF.

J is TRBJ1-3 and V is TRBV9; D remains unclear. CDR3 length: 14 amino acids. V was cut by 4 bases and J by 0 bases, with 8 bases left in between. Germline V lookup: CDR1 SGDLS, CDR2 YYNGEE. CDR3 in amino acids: CASSPPGSGNTIYF. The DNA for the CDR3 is TGTGCCAGCAGCCCCCCGGGCTCTGGAAACACCATATATTTT.

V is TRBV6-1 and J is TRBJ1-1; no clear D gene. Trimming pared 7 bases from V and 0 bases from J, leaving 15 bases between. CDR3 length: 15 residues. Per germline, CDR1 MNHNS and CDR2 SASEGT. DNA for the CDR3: TGTGCCAGCATTTGGAGAACAACCTTGAACACTGAAGCTTTCTTT. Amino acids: CASIWRTTLNTEAFF.